Below are 32 T cell receptor beta chains sequenced from a single sample in a study of beta chain features in type 1 diabetes listed by TCRdb under 2018. Libraries were built with the immunoSEQ multiplex PCR assay. All of the isolated RNA was reverse transcribed with the High Capacity cDNA Reverse Transcription Kit, so expressed TCRB transcripts were sequenced. Drawn from immuneACCESS, this table holds only the in-frame rearrangements with V and J called that TCRdb kept. Clones are partly lost; checked studies trace under half to an unresolved V gene and leave the rest unexplained. In all, the sample holds more than 150,000 clones, and 7% to 10% of those were seen once. The ten largest clones represent approximately 2.3% of the sample. What was sequenced was central memory CD4+ T cells from blood. All receptors derive from a woman aged 18 to 35 in good health.

The chain recombines TRBV4-3 with TRBJ1-5; D unresolved. The CDR3 totals 14 residues. Germline assignment: CDR1 LGHNA and CDR2 YSLEER. With 1 base removed from V and 3 bases from J, the gap between germline ends came to 7 bases. DNA of the CDR3: TGCGCCAGCAGCCAAGGACTAGTCAATCAGCCCCAGCATTTT. Translating it yields CASSQGLVNQPQHF.

This clone was counted a few times. This chain uses TRBV5-1 with TRBJ2-7; D is undetermined. Deletions cut 0 bases from V and 0 bases from J, with 7 bases between. CDR3 length: 14 amino acids. The germline V gene has CDR1 SGHRS and CDR2 YFSETQ. The CDR3, as DNA: TGCGCCAGCAGCTTGGGACTGAGCTCCTACGAGCAGTACTTC. This translates into CASSLGLSSYEQYF. Drawing the rest from reference TRBV5-1 and TRBJ2-7, the complete variable domain is KAGVTQTPRYLIKTRGQQVTLSCSPISGHRSVSWYQQTPGQGLQFLFEYFSETQRNKGNFPGRFSGRQFSNSRSEMNVSTLELGDSALYLCASSLGLSSYEQYFGPGTRLTVT.

J is TRBJ1-5 and V is TRBV7-2; D is unclear. V lost 5 bases to trimming and J lost 8 bases, with 16 bases between them. CDR3 size: 14 residues. Germline assignment: CDR1 SGHTA and CDR2 FQGNSA. The DNA of the CDR3 is TGTGCCAGCAGCCTTAGGACCATCGGGAAGCCCCAGCATTTT. The encoded protein is CASSLRTIGKPQHF.

The sample holds a few counts of this clone. This chain joins TRBV9 and TRBJ2-7, with 10 bases matching TRBD1. The CDR3 length is 15 residues. The junction had 7 bases not matched to a gene; V was cut back by 0 bases and J by 7 bases. Looked up from germline, CDR1 is SGDLS and CDR2 is YYNGEE. As DNA, the CDR3 is TGTGCCAGCAGCGTAGGGGACAGGGGTAACAGGGAGCAGTACTTC. Encoded protein: CASSVGDRGNREQYF. Complete variable domain (other parts from reference TRBV9 and TRBJ2-7): DSGVTQTPKHLITATGQRVTLRCSPRSGDLSVYWYQQSLDQGLQFLIQYYNGEERAKGNILERFSAQQFPDLHSELNLSSLELGDSALYFCASSVGDRGNREQYFGPGTRLTVT.

This clone has a handful of counts. The V and J genes are TRBV29-1 and TRBJ2-5, with D perhaps TRBD1 (6 bases). The end of the DNA is better explained by TRBJ2-7, so the J call may be wrong. The V gene's germline CDR1 is SQVTM and CDR2 ANQGSEA. The CDR3 is made up of 12 amino acids. CDR3 coding DNA: TGCAGCGTTGAGCGGCAGGGGAACGAGCAGTACTTC. It codes for CSVERQGNEQYF.

On this clone itself: At one end, the junction sequence differs from germline, possibly due to a read error. This CDR3 reads CASSYRGAGLYIEQFF. The CDR3 DNA reads TGTGCCAGCAGTTACCGCGGGGCAGGGTTGTACATTGAGCAGTTCTTC. This sequence joins TRBV6-5 and TRBJ2-1; possible D gene TRBD2, 6 bases. The germline gives CDR1 MNHEY, CDR2 SVGAGI. The CDR3 length is 16 residues.

The V and J genes are TRBV18 and TRBJ2-1, with 8 positions matching TRBD1. This CDR3 is built from 17 residues. CDR1 KGHSH and CDR2 LQKENI come from the germline V gene. The V segment lost 4 bases and the J segment 6 bases; nucleotides outside the gene matches: 14. Here the CDR3 reads CASSLYTGTGLRNEQFF. The CDR3 DNA reads TGTGCCAGCTCACTTTACACCGGGACAGGTCTTCGCAATGAGCAGTTCTTC. The full variable domain, completed using reference TRBV18 and TRBJ2-1, is NAGVMQNPRHLVRRRGQEARLRCSPMKGHSHVYWYRQLPEEGLKFMVYLQKENIIDESGMPKERFSAEFPKEGPSILRIQQVVRGDSAAYFCASSLYTGTGLRNEQFFGPGTRLTVL.

This clone has more than one count but fewer than ten. This chain joins TRBV7-9 and TRBJ2-3; TRBD1 matches at 10 bases. Looked up from germline, CDR1 is SEHNR and CDR2 is FQNEAQ (reference sequence). CDR3 length: 15 amino acids. J gave up 6 bases and V 1 base, and 4 bases lay outside the gene matches. CDR3: CASSLDGTGVDTQYF. In DNA form, the CDR3 reads TGTGCCAGCAGCTTAGATGGGACAGGGGTCGATACGCAGTATTTT.

The gene calls are TRBV5-1 and TRBJ2-2; TRBD2 agrees at 8 bases. With 4 bases clipped from V and 0 bases from J, the junction kept 2 bases outside the gene matches. From germline, CDR1 is SGHRS and CDR2 YFSETQ. The CDR3 runs 15 residues. The DNA of the CDR3 is TGCGCCAGCAGCCGCGGGGGGACGAACACCGGGGAGCTGTTTTTT. Residues: CASSRGGTNTGELFF.

This clone was observed a few times. V and J are TRBV7-2 and TRBJ2-3; D possibly corresponds to TRBD2 (6 bases). This CDR3 has 15 amino acids. V was shortened by 1 base and J by 4 bases, with 12 bases between the two germline ends. Germline V gene sequence: CDR1 SGHTA, CDR2 FQGNSA. CDR3 region: CASSLGPGAADTQYF. CDR3 in DNA: TGTGCCAGCAGCTTAGGGCCGGGAGCAGCAGATACGCAGTATTTT.

This clone turned up a few times. V is TRBV4-1 and J is TRBJ1-2, with 7 bases that match TRBD1. With 0 bases clipped from V and 4 bases from J, the junction kept 11 bases outside the gene matches. CDR3 length: 17 amino acids. The germline CDR1 and CDR2 sequences are MGHRA and YSYEKL. CDR3 region: CASSQDRGDSLIYGYTF. The DNA for the CDR3 is TGCGCCAGCAGCCAAGATCGAGGGGACAGCTTGATCTATGGCTACACCTTC.

This clone turned up a few times. The chain uses TRBV6-6 and TRBJ2-3; 9 nucleotides match TRBD2. CDR1 is MNHNY and CDR2 is SVGAGI in the germline V gene (reference sequence). CDR3 size: 16 residues. J was trimmed by 2 bases and V by 5 bases; bases with no gene match: 8. Here the CDR3 DNA reads TGTGCCAGCAGTACTAGGGCGGGAGGGGACACAGATACGCAGTATTTT. Its protein product is CASSTRAGGDTDTQYF.

This chain connects TRBV5-1 to TRBJ2-7, with 11 nucleotides matching TRBD2. Germline V gene lookup returns CDR1 SGHRS and CDR2 YFSETQ. The length of the CDR3 is 15 residues. With 1 base clipped from V and 5 bases from J, the junction kept 5 bases outside the gene matches. As DNA, the CDR3 is TGCGCCAGCAGCTTGTTAGCGGGAGGGCCCAACGAGCAGTACTTC. Its protein is CASSLLAGGPNEQYF.

The rearrangement joins TRBV18 to TRBJ2-6; 10 bases are a match to TRBD1. Germline assignment: CDR1 KGHSH and CDR2 LQKENI. V shed 3 bases, J shed 2 bases, and the junction held 10 bases outside the gene matches. The CDR3 has 19 amino acids. The CDR3 coding sequence is TGTGCCAGCTCACCTATGACCGGGACAGGGGCCGCTGGGGCCAACGTCCTGACTTTC. This sequence encodes CASSPMTGTGAAGANVLTF.

The chain is built from TRBV30 and TRBJ2-3, with TRBD2 as a possible D gene (7 bases). Germline assignment: CDR1 GTSNPN and CDR2 SVGIG (reference sequence). The CDR3 has 13 residues. The germline V and J ends were trimmed by 5 bases and 3 bases, with 12 bases remaining between them. The CDR3 DNA follows: TGTGCCTGGCGGGGGGCGGGAACAGATACGCAGTATTTT. It translates to CAWRGAGTDTQYF.

V and J are TRBV4-1 and TRBJ1-2; D is undetermined. The CDR3 consists of 14 residues. CDR1 is MGHRA and CDR2 is YSYEKL in the germline V gene. V lost 1 base to trimming and J lost 2 bases, with 8 bases between them. CDR3 sequence: CASSQGRLNYGYTF. The CDR3 coding sequence is TGCGCCAGCAGCCAAGGGAGGCTCAACTATGGCTACACCTTC.

Comment on this clone: This specimen includes other DNA sequences encoding the same CDR3. This chain connects TRBV2 to TRBJ2-7, with 11 nucleotides matching TRBD1. The CDR3 length is 13 residues. From germline, CDR1 is SNHLY and CDR2 FYNNEI. The ends lost 1 base at V and 7 bases at J; junction bases unmatched: 0. The CDR3 coding sequence is TGTGCCAGCAGTGAAGGGGACAGGGGGGAGCAGTACTTC. It is translated as CASSEGDRGEQYF.

This chain links TRBV5-1 with TRBJ2-3; maybe TRBD1 (6 bases). Trimming took 0 bases from V and 7 from J, leaving 9 bases between them. This CDR3 spans 13 amino acids. The germline V gene has CDR1 SGHRS and CDR2 YFSETQ. CDR3 amino acids: CASSLEQGYTQYF. Written as DNA, the CDR3 is TGCGCCAGCAGCTTGGAACAGGGCTATACGCAGTATTTT.

The chain joins TRBV5-1 to TRBJ2-3; 10 nucleotides match TRBD2. This CDR3 spans 17 amino acids. The germline V gene encodes CDR1 SGHRS and CDR2 YFSETQ. V shed 4 bases and J 0 bases; nucleotides not matched to a gene: 8. The CDR3 DNA sequence: TGCGCCAGCAGCCCGGGGACTAGCGACCCCAGCACAGATACGCAGTATTTT. Translating it yields CASSPGTSDPSTDTQYF.

This clone has just a few counts. The genes are TRBV11-2 and TRBJ2-1; 8 nucleotides line up with TRBD1. After removal of 1 base from V and 7 bases from J, the junction contained 3 bases not matched to a gene. Germline CDR1 SGHAT, CDR2 FQNNGV. The CDR3 is 14 residues long. The CDR3 bases are TGTGCCAGCAGCTTAGTCTGGACAGGGAATGAGCAGTTCTTC. This sequence encodes CASSLVWTGNEQFF.

V gene TRBV29-1 combines with J gene TRBJ1-1, with D tentatively TRBD1 (6 bases). Germline V gene lookup returns CDR1 SQVTM and CDR2 ANQGSEA. CDR3 length equals 13 residues. V was pared by 7 bases and J by 0 bases, with 12 bases between. The CDR3: CSASGQMNTEAFF. The CDR3 bases are TGCAGCGCCAGCGGACAGATGAACACTGAAGCTTTCTTT.

This clone was detected only a few times. The chain employs TRBV28 and TRBJ2-1, with 10 bases fitting TRBD2. V was clipped by 7 bases and J by 8 bases; unmatched bases: 5. This CDR3 contains 13 residues. In germline, CDR1 is MDHEN, CDR2 SYDVKM. Here the CDR3 reads CASNLAGADEQFF. DNA of the CDR3: TGTGCCAGCAATCTAGCGGGGGCCGATGAGCAGTTCTTC.

The rearrangement uses TRBV5-4 and TRBJ1-1, with a tentative D call TRBD1 (5 bases). The CDR3 runs to 14 residues. The germline V gene encodes CDR1 SGHNT and CDR2 YYREEE (reference sequence). The germline V and J ends were trimmed by 4 bases and 5 bases, with 15 bases remaining between them. CDR3 protein: CASSPAGTVTEAFF. The CDR3 DNA follows: TGTGCCAGCAGCCCGGCGGGGACGGTGACTGAAGCTTTCTTT.

This clone has a handful of counts. V gene TRBV14 combines with J gene TRBJ2-7; 9 positions match TRBD1. The CDR3 is made up of 15 amino acids. CDR1 and CDR2 from the germline V gene are SGHDN and FVKESK. V lost 2 bases, J lost 3 bases, and 5 bases stayed unmatched. CDR3 sequence: CASSQLDRGNYEQYF. The CDR3 nucleotides read TGTGCCAGCAGCCAACTAGACAGGGGGAACTACGAGCAGTACTTC.

This chain joins TRBV6-5 and TRBJ2-7; TRBD2 might be the D (6 bases). From germline, CDR1 is MNHEY and CDR2 SVGAGI. V shed 2 bases and J shed 2 bases, with 10 bases lying between them. This CDR3 contains 14 residues. The CDR3 DNA is TGTGCCAGCAGTTACAACGGGAGCCCCTACGAGCAGTACTTC. The encoded protein is CASSYNGSPYEQYF.

The V call is TRBV5-1, the J call TRBJ2-6; D is unclear. Trimming stripped 5 bases from V and 0 bases from J, with 12 bases between. The CDR3 is 16 amino acids. CDR1 is SGHRS and CDR2 is YFSETQ in the germline V gene. This CDR3 reads CASSSRQSSGANVLTF. The CDR3, as DNA: TGCGCCAGCAGTTCCCGACAAAGCTCTGGGGCCAACGTCCTGACTTTC.

This clone was seen a few times. The chain links TRBV5-1 to TRBJ2-2, with 8 positions matching TRBD1. Germline V gives CDR1 SGHRS, CDR2 YFSETQ. V lost 3 bases to trimming and J lost 7 bases; unmatched junction nucleotides: 5. The CDR3 spans 14 residues. CDR3 in DNA: TGCGCCAGCAGCTCTCAGGGGGCTGGCGGGGAGCTGTTTTTT. As protein: CASSSQGAGGELFF.

This rearrangement joins TRBV7-8 to TRBJ1-2; D perhaps matches TRBD1 (6 bases). CDR1 is SGHVS and CDR2 is FQNEAQ in the germline V gene. The length of the CDR3 is 14 residues. V was trimmed by 4 bases and J by 2 bases, leaving 11 bases between them. CDR3 amino acids: CASSSSGVNYGYTF. The CDR3 coding sequence is TGTGCCAGCAGCTCATCAGGGGTGAACTATGGCTACACCTTC.

This chain links TRBV7-9 with TRBJ1-2; D is possibly TRBD1 (5 bases). V shed 6 bases and J shed 4 bases, with 12 bases lying between them. This CDR3 region has 13 residues. CDR1 is SEHNR, CDR2 FQNEAQ, per germline (reference sequence). Here the CDR3 reads CASSQGAGYGYTF. In nucleotides, the CDR3 is TGTGCCAGCAGTCAAGGGGCCGGCTATGGCTACACCTTC.

This clone has more than one count but fewer than ten. The rearrangement uses TRBV30 and TRBJ2-1, with D uncertain. Germline CDR1 is GTSNPN and CDR2 is SVGIG (reference sequence). Trimming pared 3 bases from V and 9 bases from J, leaving 18 bases between. This CDR3 is 14 amino acids long. The CDR3 DNA sequence: TGTGCCTGGAGCCTAAATTTAGACTCCGGTGAGCAGTTCTTC. This codes for CAWSLNLDSGEQFF.

This clone was detected a few times. The CDR3: CASSYSFQAPLHF. CDR3 nucleotides: TGTGCCAGCAGTTACTCGTTTCAGGCTCCCCTCCACTTT. The chain uses TRBV6-5 and TRBJ1-6; D uncertain. Germline CDR1 reads MNHEY; CDR2 reads SVGAGI. V lost 0 bases, J lost 13 bases, and 10 bases lay in between. The CDR3 contains 13 residues.

Points on this clone: Other nucleotide sequences in the sample specify the same CDR3. The genes are TRBV7-9 and TRBJ2-5, with TRBD1 identical over 9 bases. V trimming: 1 base; J trimming: 3 bases; junction bases outside the gene matches: 3. Germline CDR1 reads SEHNR; CDR2 reads FQNEAQ (reference sequence). The length of the CDR3 is 15 residues. The CDR3 bases are TGTGCCAGCAGCTTAGTCGGGGACAGGGAAGAGACCCAGTACTTC. It is translated as CASSLVGDREETQYF.